Here is one T cell receptor beta chain with its context. Its antigen is unidentified. One end of the junction fails to match germline, which may point to a read error. The germline V gene has CDR1 MDHEN and CDR2 SYDVKM. This CDR3 is built from 13 residues. This entry comes from a study of cytomegalovirus exposure and HLA in healthy donors. Whole-study findings and limits: TCR association rates varied by HLA locus in a later analysis, with DRB1 highest and HLA-C lowest. A further, later analysis showed that HLA-associated TCR beta chains (compared with equally common others) were more clonally expanded.

Use of 60 Vbeta and 13 Jbeta primers characterized the PCR. The assay was immunoSEQ multiplex PCR, and TCRdb's table has in-frame clones only and misses some. The top ten hold over 1.5% of the sample, which has 140,000 to 150,000 clones, over 8% seen once. This clonotype originated in a male donor in good health and CMV-seronegative. The chain uses TRBV28 and TRBJ1-1; tentative D call: TRBD1 (6 bases). The source material was PBMCs. In DNA, the CDR3 is TGTGCGAGCAAAGGGGACATGGTCACTGAAGCTTTCTTT. Translated, it gives CASKGDMVTEAFF.